A selection of T cell receptor beta chains follows, all from one sample in a study of blood T cell repertoires in COVID-19. Generated by immunoSEQ multiplex PCR, the TCRdb table keeps only in-frame clones and is missing some. Of about 160,000 clones in the sample, 65% to 85% were seen once. The sample taken for sequencing was PBMCs or T cells enriched from blood (not recorded which). The receptors come from a woman aged 45-65 years in a cohort exposed to, infected with or recovered from COVID-19 (not recorded which). The CDR3 runs from the conserved cysteine through the conserved F or W. A D gene is named only where the DNA matches it firmly. Size tells how often a clone was seen (once, few, many) or the class of an expanded clone, and some rows leave it out.

j_call v_call clone_size d_call cdr3_aa cdr3_nt
TRBJ1-5 TRBV27 - TRBD1 CASSPSTGQPPKPQHF TGTGCCAGCAGTCCTAGTACGGGACAGCCCCCAAAGCCCCAGCATTTT
TRBJ1-6 TRBV30 - - CAWSGIGGGNSPLHF TGTGCCTGGAGTGGGATAGGGGGGGGAAATTCACCCCTCCACTTT
TRBJ1-1 TRBV18 - TRBD1 CASSQGQGGAEAFF TGTGCCAGCTCACAAGGACAGGGAGGCGCTGAAGCTTTCTTT
TRBJ1-1 TRBV19 - TRBD1 CASSIGGTGNTEAFF TGTGCCAGTAGTATAGGAGGGACAGGGAACACTGAAGCTTTCTTT
TRBJ2-1 TRBV4-3 - - CASSQDATIEVEQFF TGCGCCAGCAGCCAAGATGCTACTATAGAAGTGGAGCAGTTCTTC
TRBJ2-3 TRBV6-2/TRBV6-3 - TRBD2 CASSYGTSGFTDTQYF TGTGCCAGCAGTTACGGGACTAGCGGATTCACAGATACGCAGTATTTT
TRBJ1-2 TRBV6-5 - - CASSLEVGYTF TGTGCCAGCAGTCTGGAGGTTGGCTACACCTTC
TRBJ2-2 TRBV19 - TRBD2 CAAQQTGTRNTGELFF TGTGCCGCGCAGCAGACCGGGACTAGGAACACCGGGGAGCTGTTTTTT
TRBJ1-1 TRBV7-3 - TRBD1 CASSTTGGTEAFF TGTGCCAGCAGCACTACAGGGGGCACTGAAGCTTTCTTT
TRBJ1-1 TRBV19 - TRBD1 CASSAGGRTEAFF TGTGCCAGTAGTGCAGGGGGGCGCACTGAAGCTTTCTTT
TRBJ2-1 TRBV7-9 - TRBD1 CASSPRTGEGEQFF TGTGCCAGCAGCCCGAGGACAGGGGAGGGGGAGCAGTTCTTC
TRBJ2-2 TRBV3-1/TRBV3-2 once TRBD2 CASSPNGLAGISGELFF TGTGCCAGCAGCCCCAACGGACTAGCGGGAATATCCGGGGAGCTGTTTTTT
TRBJ1-1 TRBV30 - - CAWSGAFGSFTEAFF TGTGCCTGGAGTGGTGCATTCGGGAGCTTTACTGAAGCTTTCTTT
TRBJ1-1 TRBV19 - - CATTRVAGNTEAFF TGTGCCACCACGAGGGTGGCAGGAAACACTGAAGCTTTCTTT
TRBJ2-6 TRBV7-7 - TRBD1 CASSPSGGERSNVLTF TGTGCTAGCAGTCCCTCAGGGGGAGAAAGGTCCAACGTCCTGACTTTC
TRBJ1-4 TRBV1 - - CTSSQDDLTGEKLFF TGCACCAGCAGCCAAGATGACCTAACGGGGGAAAAACTGTTTTTT
TRBJ1-1 TRBV28 - - CASSSPPGNTEAFF TGTGCCAGCAGTTCGCCCCCAGGGAACACTGAAGCTTTCTTT
TRBJ1-1 TRBV28 - TRBD1 CASSYTQGAAEAFF TGTGCCAGCAGTTATACGCAGGGGGCCGCTGAAGCTTTCTTT
TRBJ1-5 TRBV3-1/TRBV3-2 - - CASSQVQGLGNQPQHF TGTGCCAGCAGCCAAGTGCAGGGGCTCGGGAATCAGCCCCAGCATTTT
TRBJ1-6 TRBV4-3 - - CASSPGRGYNSPLHF TGCGCCAGCAGCCCGGGGAGGGGTTATAATTCACCCCTCCACTTT
TRBJ2-7 TRBV6-6 - TRBD2 CASSRLRGGGIVSYEQYF TGTGCCAGCAGTCGCCTCCGAGGCGGGGGAATAGTTTCCTACGAGCAGTACTTC
TRBJ1-6 TRBV19 - - CASSEGYNSPLHF TGTGCCAGTAGTGAGGGTTATAATTCACCCCTCCACTTT
TRBJ2-3 TRBV19 - TRBD1 CASSYRGDTQYF TGTGCCAGTAGCTACAGGGGGGATACGCAGTATTTT
TRBJ1-4 TRBV7-8 - - CASSFRVPGRTTNEKLFF TGTGCCAGCAGCTTCAGGGTCCCGGGTCGTACAACTAATGAAAAACTGTTTTTT
TRBJ2-5 TRBV29-1 - TRBD1 CSVGQGQETQYF TGCAGCGTTGGACAGGGGCAAGAGACCCAGTACTTC
TRBJ2-7 TRBV12-3/TRBV12-4 - - CASSLSGEQYF TGTGCCAGCAGTTTGAGTGGCGAGCAGTACTTC
TRBJ2-3 TRBV19 - TRBD1 CASSRLLTGSLTDTQYF TGTGCCAGTAGCCGTTTATTGACAGGGTCTCTCACAGATACGCAGTATTTT
TRBJ1-2 TRBV19 - - CASRDQGLAYGYTF TGTGCCAGTCGGGACCAGGGGCTAGCCTATGGCTACACCTTC
TRBJ2-7 TRBV29-1 once - CSVQGSYEQYF TGCAGCGTTCAGGGTTCCTACGAGCAGTACTTC
TRBJ1-2 TRBV6-1 few TRBD1 CASSDGGGLSYGYTF TGTGCCAGCAGTGATGGAGGGGGCTTGAGCTATGGCTACACCTTC
TRBJ2-3 TRBV6-5 once TRBD1 CASSYSRQGATDTQYF TGTGCCAGCAGTTACTCGAGACAGGGGGCCACAGATACGCAGTATTTT
TRBJ2-5 TRBV7-3 - TRBD1 CASSPETGSETQYF TGTGCCAGCAGCCCAGAGACAGGGAGCGAGACCCAGTACTTC
TRBJ1-4 TRBV7-9 - TRBD1 CASSFTDRGREKLFF TGTGCCAGCAGCTTCACGGACAGGGGGCGTGAAAAACTGTTTTTT
TRBJ1-2 TRBV28 - TRBD1 CASSLSRQGRGNYGYTF TGTGCCAGCAGTTTGTCAAGACAGGGTCGAGGGAACTATGGCTACACCTTC
TRBJ1-1 TRBV9 - - CASSVVLLNTEAFF TGTGCCAGCAGCGTAGTCCTTCTGAACACTGAAGCTTTCTTT
TRBJ2-2 TRBV19 - - CASSILGASNTGELFF TGTGCCAGTAGTATCCTGGGGGCTTCGAACACCGGGGAGCTGTTTTTT
TRBJ2-2 TRBV21-1 once - CASSKVRENTGELFF TGTGCCAGCAGCAAAGTCAGGGAGAACACCGGGGAGCTGTTTTTT
TRBJ2-4 TRBV27 - TRBD1 CASSRGPGQRIKNIQYF TGTGCCAGCAGTAGGGGTCCGGGACAGAGAATAAAAAACATTCAGTACTTC
TRBJ1-5 TRBV28 few - CASSMTEGNNQPQHF TGTGCCAGCAGTATGACTGAAGGAAACAATCAGCCCCAGCATTTT
TRBJ1-2 TRBV11-2 - - CASSWNRDTNYGYTF TGTGCCAGCAGCTGGAACAGGGATACTAACTATGGCTACACCTTC
TRBJ1-3 TRBV5-1 - - CASSLGEATGNTIYF TGCGCCAGCAGCTTGGGGGAGGCAACTGGAAACACCATATATTTT
TRBJ2-1 TRBV5-1 - TRBD1 CASSSTPGQGDNEQFF TGCGCCAGCAGCTCAACGCCGGGACAGGGAGACAATGAGCAGTTCTTC
TRBJ1-5 TRBV28 - - CASSSPGDNQPQHF TGTGCCAGCAGTTCTCCAGGGGACAATCAGCCCCAGCATTTT
TRBJ2-2 TRBV5-1 - TRBD1 CARRDRNTGELFF TGCGCCAGACGGGACAGGAACACCGGGGAGCTGTTTTTT
TRBJ1-2 TRBV6-6 - - CASSYSVGENYGYTF TGTGCCAGCAGTTACTCGGTCGGGGAGAACTATGGCTACACCTTC
TRBJ2-1 TRBV11-2 - - CASSLSSVQVGEQFF TGTGCCAGCAGCTTGTCTAGCGTTCAGGTAGGGGAGCAGTTCTTC
TRBJ1-4 TRBV24-1 - - CATSEAGEEKLFF TGTGCCACCAGTGAGGCAGGGGAGGAAAAACTGTTTTTT
TRBJ1-1 TRBV9 once - CASSATGNTEAFF TGTGCCAGCAGCGCCACAGGGAACACTGAAGCTTTCTTT
TRBJ1-2 TRBV7-3 - TRBD1 CASSLGQGNYGYTF TGTGCCAGCAGCTTGGGACAGGGAAACTATGGCTACACCTTC
TRBJ2-2 TRBV19 - TRBD2 CASSIASGGAGELFF TGTGCCAGTAGTATCGCCAGCGGGGGGGCCGGGGAGCTGTTTTTT
TRBJ2-7 TRBV5-1 - TRBD1 CASSHGQGSGYEQYF TGCGCCAGCAGTCACGGACAGGGTAGTGGGTACGAGCAGTACTTC
TRBJ2-4 TRBV27 - - CASKTGGGIQYF TGTGCCAGCAAAACAGGGGGGGGCATTCAGTACTTC
TRBJ1-2 TRBV4-2 - TRBD1 CASSHHWEPGQTFYGYTF TGTGCCAGCAGCCACCACTGGGAACCGGGACAGACCTTCTATGGCTACACCTTC
TRBJ2-7 TRBV6-5 - TRBD1 CASSYGTGAYEQYF TGTGCCAGCAGTTACGGGACAGGGGCCTACGAGCAGTACTTC